This T cell receptor beta chain was obtained from a study of blood T cells in healthy people across ages. The overall study: Per two T cells, about one barcoded beta molecule was captured through template switching. Regarding the study as a whole: Both higher diversity and more naive CD4+ cells marked long-lived donors when set against aged donors. TCR beta diversity per million T cells fell roughly linearly with age.

This clonotype was detected a few times. The antigen remains undetermined. The junction had 11 bases not matched to a gene; V was cut back by 6 bases and J by 4 bases. This CDR3 region has 15 residues. It was with a sample-barcoded 5' primer and a J-beta primer mix that a second PCR of about 6 to 12 cycles was run. Each cDNA molecule was tagged by a template-switch adaptor that had 12 random nucleotides. TCRdb recomputed calls from the 5' RACE reads with MiXCR, one row per CDR3 protein. The sample has around 1.5 million distinct CDR3 sequences, about 32% seen once; the top ten hold around 10%. The sequenced sample consisted of blood. This receptor was obtained from a woman in her twenties or thirties in good health. J is TRBJ2-5 and V is TRBV12-3 or TRBV12-4; TRBD2 agrees at 7 bases. The CDR3 DNA reads as TGTGCCAGCAGCCGCCAAGCGGGACGGTCAGAGACCCAGTACTTC. Its protein product is CASSRQAGRSETQYF.